The source of this T cell receptor (beta chain) is a study of blood T cell repertoires in COVID-19. Overall study: Samples of COVID-19 (acute and convalescent) were obtained from the United States, Italy and Spain. PBMCs, B-cell-depleted T cells, or T cells provided the cDNA or gDNA that made up the material.

In the original workflow: The authors estimated nucleated cell counts from reference gene primer amplification. Generated by immunoSEQ multiplex PCR, the TCRdb table keeps only in-frame clones and is missing some. The D gene and trimming were derived from the DNA, and the V and J assignments and clone size from that table. The repertoire has about 38,000 clones, approximately 90% of them found once; the top ten carry about 32%. V was trimmed by 6 bases and J by 5 bases, leaving 13 bases between them. The CDR3 totals 14 residues. The germline gives CDR1 LGHDT, CDR2 YNNKEL (reference sequence). This chain uses TRBV3-1 (or the pseudogene TRBV3-2) with TRBJ2-2; D gene ambiguous. The receptor was isolated from a man between 65 and 80 years old with active COVID-19. The sample comprised peripheral blood. This CDR3 reads CASSSQVRTGELFF. CDR3 nucleotide sequence: TGTGCCAGCAGTAGTCAGGTACGGACCGGGGAGCTGTTTTTT.